This T cell receptor beta chain originates from a study of blood T cell repertoires in COVID-19. Overall study context: Researchers got acute and convalescent COVID-19 samples from the United States, Italy and Spain. The cDNA or gDNA used as material had been derived from T cells, B-cell-depleted T cells, or PBMCs.

Germline CDR1 LNHDA, CDR2 SQIVND (reference sequence). The V end lost 5 bases, the J end lost 2 bases, and 9 bases lay between the germline ends. CDR3 length: 13 residues. The method was immunoSEQ multiplex PCR; TCRdb's version includes in-frame clones alone and lacks a portion of them. Here the sample spans about 81,000 clones, about nine tenths being singletons. This receptor was taken from a man between 65 and 85 years old with active or convalescent COVID-19. This rearrangement joins TRBV19 to TRBJ1-2; D is perhaps TRBD1 (6 bases). Input material: peripheral blood. DNA of the CDR3: TGTGCCAGTAGTGAGGACAGAAACTATGGCTACACCTTC. It encodes CASSEDRNYGYTF.